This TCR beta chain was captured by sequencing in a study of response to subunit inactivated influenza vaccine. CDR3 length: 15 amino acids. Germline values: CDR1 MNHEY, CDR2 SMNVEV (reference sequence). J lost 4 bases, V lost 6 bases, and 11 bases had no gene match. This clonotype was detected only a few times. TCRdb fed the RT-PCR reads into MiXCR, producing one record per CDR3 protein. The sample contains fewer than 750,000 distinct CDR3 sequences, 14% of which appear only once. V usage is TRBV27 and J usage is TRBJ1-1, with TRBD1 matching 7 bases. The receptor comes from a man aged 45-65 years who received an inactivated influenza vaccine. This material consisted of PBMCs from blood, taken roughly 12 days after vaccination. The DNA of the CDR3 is TGTGCCAGCAGCCCCGAACAGGGGCCGGGCACTGAAGCTTTCTTT. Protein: CASSPEQGPGTEAFF.